This TCR beta chain was captured by sequencing in a study of blood T cell repertoires in COVID-19. Study summary: T cells, B-cell-depleted T cells, or PBMCs provided the cDNA or gDNA that served as material.

CDR1 and CDR2 (germline): LGHDT, YNNKEL (reference sequence). This CDR3 contains 13 residues. Trimming left V 1 base short and J 8 bases short, with 9 bases between. Generated by immunoSEQ multiplex PCR, the TCRdb table keeps only in-frame clones and is missing some. Of more than 300,000 clones listed, around 89% were seen once; the top ten hold around 1.2%. The clonotype originates from a young woman who had recovered from COVID-19. The chain carries TRBV3-1 (or the pseudogene TRBV3-2) and TRBJ2-1; no definite D call. What was sequenced was PBMCs or T cells enriched from blood (not recorded which). Written as DNA, the CDR3 is TGTGCCAGCAGCCAAGGGAGTATTGATGAGCAGTTCTTC. Translating gives CASSQGSIDEQFF.